This TCR beta chain emerged from a study of Graves' ophthalmopathy and Graves' hyperthyroidism. Exclusion criteria comprised other autoimmune diseases, uncontrolled infections, pregnancy or lactation in patients. Physicians reached a diagnosis by relying on clinical symptoms, serum thyroxine, TRAb, thyroid ultrasound and orbital computed tomography. The authors used Ficoll-Paque density gradient centrifugation to separate PBMCs. The input was around 9.9 ml of fresh peripheral blood. The CDR3 loop spans 13 amino acids. Deletions cut 2 bases from V and 7 bases from J, with 6 bases between. CDR1 SEHNR and CDR2 FQNEAQ come from the germline V gene (reference sequence). The study amplified TCR beta CDR3 regions using RNA transcripts. An opening RT-PCR round employed HTBI primers and preceded a second-round multiplex PCR. TCRdb processed the multiplex PCR reads anew with MiXCR; each CDR3 protein has one entry. The sample shows some 750,000 distinct CDR3 sequences, approximately 40% of them seen only once.

This clonotype was seen repeatedly, ten times or more. The sequenced sample consisted of peripheral blood. This sequence originates from an adult man with Graves' ophthalmopathy. The J gene is TRBJ1-6, the V gene TRBV7-9; D is ambiguous. The CDR3 nucleotides read TGTGCCAGCAGCTTATTCGAGAATTCACCCCTCCACTTT. Its protein is CASSLFENSPLHF.